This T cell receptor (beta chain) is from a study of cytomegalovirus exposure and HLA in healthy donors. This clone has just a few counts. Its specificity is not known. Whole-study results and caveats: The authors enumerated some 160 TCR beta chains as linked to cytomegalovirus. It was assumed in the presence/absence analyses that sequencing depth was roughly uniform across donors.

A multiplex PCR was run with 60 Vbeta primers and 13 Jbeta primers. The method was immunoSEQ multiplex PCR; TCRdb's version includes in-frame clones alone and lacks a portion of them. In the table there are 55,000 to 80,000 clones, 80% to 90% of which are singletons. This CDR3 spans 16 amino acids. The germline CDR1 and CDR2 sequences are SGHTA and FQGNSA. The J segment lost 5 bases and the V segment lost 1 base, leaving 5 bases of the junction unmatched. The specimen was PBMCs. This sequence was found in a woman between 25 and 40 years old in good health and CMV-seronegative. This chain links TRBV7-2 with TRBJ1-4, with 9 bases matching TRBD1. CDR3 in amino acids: CASSLGVGTGNEKLFF. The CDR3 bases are TGTGCCAGCAGCTTAGGCGTGGGGACAGGGAATGAAAAACTGTTTTTT.